The 11 T cell receptor beta chains presented below share a single source sample, sequenced in a study of molecular identifiers for immune sequencing clone quantification. TCRdb independently ran MiXCR on the PCR reads; one entry per CDR3 protein. Of fewer than 25,000 distinct CDR3 sequences listed, approximately 17% are singletons. Sequencing was performed on naive CD8+ T cells from blood, with Jurkat cell RNA spiked in. Subset given: FACS-sorted CD8+CD4-CCR7+CD45RA+ naive T cells. These receptors were collected from a human donor in good health. Some libraries in this study had Jurkat cell RNA spiked in.

A note on this clonotype: Given a much more abundant clone one base away, this may be a read error. The chain joins TRBV4-3 to TRBJ1-2; TRBD1 might be the D (5 bases). The CDR3 runs 15 residues. The V gene's germline CDR1 is LGHNA and CDR2 YSLEER. CDR3: CAGSQEWAGRLGYTF. The CDR3 region has the DNA TGCGCCGGCAGCCAAGAATGGGCAGGGAGATTGGGCTACACCTTC.

This clonotype was counted a single time. The V and J genes are TRBV6-6 and TRBJ2-4; D perhaps matches TRBD1 (6 bases). Per germline, CDR1 MNHNY and CDR2 SVGAGI (reference sequence). The CDR3 has 16 amino acids. The V end lost 6 bases, the J end lost 0 bases, and 15 bases lay between the germline ends. DNA of the CDR3: TGTGCCAGCAGGAGACCTCAGGGGCTAGCCAAAAACATTCAGTACTTC. It is translated as CASRRPQGLAKNIQYF.

This clonotype was found many times. J is TRBJ2-7 and V is TRBV28; 7 bases line up with TRBD2. Germline V gene sequence: CDR1 MDHEN, CDR2 SYDVKM. CDR3 length: 15 residues. J was trimmed by 4 bases and V by 5 bases; bases with no gene match: 11. CDR3 loop: CASSPRGGASYEQYF. In DNA form, the CDR3 reads TGTGCCAGCAGTCCACGGGGAGGGGCAAGTTACGAGCAGTACTTC.

This clonotype is medium-sized. The chain uses TRBV7-3 and TRBJ2-3; TRBD1 might be the D (5 bases). V was clipped by 0 bases and J by 3 bases, with 10 bases between them. The CDR3 is 15 amino acids. In germline, CDR1 is SGHTA, CDR2 FQGTGA. CDR3 amino acids: CASSLTAGWTDTQYF. CDR3 DNA sequence: TGTGCCAGCAGCTTAACGGCAGGGTGGACAGATACGCAGTATTTT. Combining the CDR3 with reference TRBV7-3 and TRBJ2-3 gives the whole variable domain GAGVSQTPSNKVTEKGKYVELRCDPISGHTALYWYRQSLGQGPEFLIYFQGTGAADDSGLPNDRFFAVRPEGSVSTLKIQRTERGDSAVYLCASSLTAGWTDTQYFGPGTRLTVL.

As to this clonotype: This could be a read error, since a much larger clone is one nucleotide away. CDR3 in amino acids: CASSLLEFDEQSF. Written as DNA, the CDR3 is TGTGCCAGCAGCTTATTGGAGTTCGATGAGCAGTCCTTC. This sequence joins TRBV7-2 and TRBJ2-1; the D is unclear. Germline lookup yields CDR1 SGHTA and CDR2 FQGNSA. CDR3 length: 13 residues.

This clonotype has only a few counts. This chain links TRBV6-6 with TRBJ2-5; 12 positions agree with TRBD2. V shed 5 bases, J shed 4 bases, and the junction held 8 bases outside the gene matches. The CDR3 contains 16 residues. The germline gives CDR1 MNHNY, CDR2 SVGAGI (reference sequence). The CDR3 coding sequence is TGTGCCAGCAGTCTGGGACTAGCGGGCTCCCTAGAGACCCAGTACTTC. Translating gives CASSLGLAGSLETQYF.

This clonotype was found many times. The rearrangement uses TRBV29-1 and TRBJ2-2; 7 bases are a match to TRBD2. The CDR3 has 15 amino acids. With V trimmed by 6 bases and J by 7 bases, 14 bases remained unmatched. Germline loops: CDR1 SQVTM, CDR2 ANQGSEA. As DNA, the CDR3 is TGCAGCGTCGGCCTAGGGAGCGGGGAAGGCGGGGAGCTGTTTTTT. Translating gives CSVGLGSGEGGELFF.

This clonotype appeared many times. The rearrangement links TRBV29-1 to TRBJ2-1; D remains ambiguous. Germline V lookup: CDR1 SQVTM, CDR2 ANQGSEA. The CDR3 contains 13 residues. Between the trimmed V and J ends, which lost 0 bases and 10 bases, there was a span of 13 bases. This chain's CDR3 is CSVEDKMDMEQFF. The CDR3, as DNA: TGCAGCGTTGAAGATAAAATGGATATGGAGCAGTTCTTC.

This clonotype is medium-sized by share. This sequence joins TRBV29-1 and TRBJ1-1; 8 bases align to TRBD1. Looked up from germline, CDR1 is SQVTM and CDR2 is ANQGSEA. The V gene end was trimmed by 7 bases and the J gene end by 3 bases; junction bases not matched to a gene: 7. The CDR3 is made up of 13 amino acids. The chain's CDR3 is CSAKTGDYTEAFF. The CDR3, as DNA: TGCAGCGCTAAGACAGGGGATTACACTGAAGCTTTCTTT.

A few counts support this clonotype. This sequence joins TRBV19 and TRBJ2-7; no firm D call. V was trimmed by 3 bases and J by 0 bases, leaving 9 bases between them. The germline V gene has CDR1 LNHDA and CDR2 SQIVND (reference sequence). The CDR3 has 14 residues. The CDR3 is CASSIVSSSYEQYF. DNA for the CDR3: TGTGCCAGTAGTATCGTGAGCAGCTCCTACGAGCAGTACTTC.

This clonotype was seen ten or more times. The V call is TRBV12-3 or TRBV12-4, the J call TRBJ1-1; the match to TRBD1 covers 8 bases. The CDR3 sequence is 15 residues long. V shed 2 bases and J 3 bases; nucleotides not matched to a gene: 5. The CDR3 loop reads CASSLRTGMDTEAFF. CDR3 DNA: TGTGCCAGCAGTTTACGGACAGGGATGGACACTGAAGCTTTCTTT.